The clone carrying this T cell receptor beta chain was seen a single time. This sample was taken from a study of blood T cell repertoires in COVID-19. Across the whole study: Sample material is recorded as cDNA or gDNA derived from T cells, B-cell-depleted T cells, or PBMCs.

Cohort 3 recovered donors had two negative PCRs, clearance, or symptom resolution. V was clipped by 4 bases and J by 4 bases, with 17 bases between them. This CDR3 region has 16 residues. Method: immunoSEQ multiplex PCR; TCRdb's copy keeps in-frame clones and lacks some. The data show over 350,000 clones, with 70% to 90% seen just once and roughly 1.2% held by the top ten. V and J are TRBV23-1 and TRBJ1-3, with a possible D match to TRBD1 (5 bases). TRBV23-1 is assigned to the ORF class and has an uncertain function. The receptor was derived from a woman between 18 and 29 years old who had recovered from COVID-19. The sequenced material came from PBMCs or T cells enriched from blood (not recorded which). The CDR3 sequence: CASSPLSREAGNTIYF. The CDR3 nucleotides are TGCGCCAGCAGTCCGCTTTCCAGGGAAGCAGGAAACACCATATATTTT.